A selection of T cell receptor beta chains follows, all from one sample in a study of blood T cell repertoires in COVID-19. Data came from immunoSEQ multiplex PCR; TCRdb stores just in-frame clones and leaves some out. The data show roughly 700,000 clones, with 75% to 90% seen just once and roughly 0.26% held by the top ten. The sample taken for sequencing was peripheral blood. The receptors originated from a woman aged 18-29 years with acute or convalescent COVID-19. Each CDR3 is given with its conserved first and last residue. The D gene is left open where the match is weak. Rows may omit the clone size; those that give it use once, few, many or a size class.

abundance,d_gene,j_gene,v_gene,CDR3aa,CDR3nt
NA,TRBD1,TRBJ1-1,TRBV5-4,CASSPTGQPNTEAFF,TGTGCCAGCAGTCCCACGGGACAGCCGAACACTGAAGCTTTCTTT
NA,TRBD1,TRBJ2-7,TRBV29-1,CSVVWTGTYEQYF,TGCAGCGTTGTGTGGACAGGCACGTACGAGCAGTACTTC
NA,NA,TRBJ2-7,TRBV5-1,CASSLRTRLPQKAYEQYF,TGCGCCAGCAGCCTACGGACAAGGCTACCCCAAAAGGCCTACGAGCAGTACTTC
NA,NA,TRBJ2-7,TRBV19,CASSISYGGPYEQYF,TGTGCCAGTAGTATATCCTACGGGGGGCCCTACGAGCAGTACTTC
NA,NA,TRBJ1-6,TRBV29-1,CSASLEANSPLHF,TGCAGCGCCTCATTGGAGGCGAATTCACCCCTCCACTTT
once,NA,TRBJ1-2,TRBV6-5,CASRYTPNYGYTF,TGTGCCAGCAGATACACACCTAACTATGGCTACACCTTC
NA,NA,TRBJ2-1,TRBV29-1,CSVVVQGGNEQFF,TGCAGCGTTGTCGTCCAGGGGGGCAATGAGCAGTTCTTC
NA,NA,TRBJ2-3,TRBV29-1,CSVLGPTHTDTQYF,TGCAGCGTTTTGGGGCCTACCCACACAGATACGCAGTATTTT
NA,NA,TRBJ2-1,TRBV24-1,CATSAVDTRAEQFF,TGTGCCACCAGTGCCGTGGACACCCGTGCTGAGCAGTTCTTC
NA,NA,TRBJ2-5,TRBV15,CATSRLPLGGETQYF,TGTGCCACCAGCAGATTGCCTCTGGGGGGAGAGACCCAGTACTTC
once,TRBD1,TRBJ2-2,TRBV7-2,CASSPWTGVNTGELFF,TGTGCCAGCAGCCCCTGGACAGGGGTAAACACCGGGGAGCTGTTTTTT
NA,NA,TRBJ1-5,TRBV3-1/TRBV3-2,CASSPGQRTDLNQPQHF,TGTGCCAGCAGCCCTGGGCAGAGGACAGACTTAAATCAGCCCCAGCATTTT
NA,TRBD1,TRBJ2-7,TRBV18,CASSPAGGGEQYF,TGTGCCAGCTCACCGGCAGGGGGTGGCGAGCAGTACTTC
NA,NA,TRBJ1-2,TRBV3-1/TRBV3-2,CASSRGGRGGHYGYTF,TGTGCCAGCAGCCGCGGGGGCCGAGGAGGACACTATGGCTACACCTTC
NA,TRBD1,TRBJ1-1,TRBV19,CASSLLGGSGTEAFF,TGTGCCAGTAGTCTACTAGGGGGCTCGGGAACTGAAGCTTTCTTT
NA,NA,TRBJ1-2,TRBV27,CASSLSSRQNYGYTF,TGTGCCAGCAGTTTAAGCTCGCGACAAAACTATGGCTACACCTTC
once,NA,TRBJ1-1,TRBV2,CAFPLGGGNTEAFF,TGTGCCTTTCCGCTGGGGGGAGGGAACACTGAAGCTTTCTTT
NA,NA,TRBJ1-2,TRBV27,CASSPEQGVGHGYTF,TGTGCCAGCAGTCCAGAACAGGGTGTAGGGCATGGCTACACCTTC
NA,NA,TRBJ2-3,TRBV6-6,CASEVGDTQYF,TGTGCCAGCGAGGTTGGGGATACGCAGTATTTT
NA,TRBD1,TRBJ1-1,TRBV7-9,CASSLLAGGPEAFF,TGTGCCAGCAGCTTACTTGCAGGGGGCCCTGAAGCTTTCTTT
NA,TRBD1,TRBJ2-7,TRBV19,CASSPRGRGSYEQYF,TGTGCCAGTAGTCCCCGGGGCAGGGGGAGCTACGAGCAGTACTTC
once,TRBD1,TRBJ1-4,TRBV19,CASSQGVPTGNEKLFF,TGTGCCAGTAGCCAGGGGGTGCCAACCGGTAATGAAAAACTGTTTTTT
NA,NA,TRBJ1-4,TRBV7-8,CASSHRGGGEKLFF,TGTGCCAGCAGCCATAGAGGGGGAGGGGAAAAACTGTTTTTT
NA,NA,TRBJ1-4,TRBV10-2,CASSDRSLNEKLFF,TGCGCCAGCAGTGATAGGAGCCTTAATGAAAAACTGTTTTTT
NA,TRBD1,TRBJ2-7,TRBV5-1,CASSSAGQGLGEQYF,TGCGCCAGCAGCTCCGCCGGACAGGGATTGGGGGAGCAGTACTTC
NA,NA,TRBJ2-3,TRBV5-6,CASSLGAPGTQYF,TGTGCCAGCAGCTTGGGAGCCCCAGGTACGCAGTATTTT
NA,NA,TRBJ2-7,TRBV3-1/TRBV3-2,CASSGTPVSYEQYF,TGTGCCAGCAGTGGGACACCCGTCTCCTACGAGCAGTACTTC
NA,TRBD1,TRBJ1-6,TRBV6-4,CASSESRQGGSPLHF,TGTGCCAGCAGTGAATCCCGCCAGGGGGGTTCACCCCTCCACTTT
NA,NA,TRBJ1-2,TRBV4-3,CASSQEVGAGVGGYTF,TGCGCCAGCAGCCAAGAAGTGGGGGCAGGGGTCGGTGGCTACACCTTC
NA,NA,TRBJ1-2,TRBV6-6,CASSYSPGNNYGYTF,TGTGCCAGCAGTTACTCCCCAGGGAACAACTATGGCTACACCTTC
NA,NA,TRBJ1-2,TRBV2,CASSENGGVPYYGYTF,TGTGCCAGCAGTGAGAATGGCGGAGTTCCTTACTATGGCTACACCTTC
NA,TRBD1,TRBJ1-1,TRBV12-3/TRBV12-4,CASSPTGGFGAFF,TGTGCCAGCAGTCCTACAGGGGGCTTCGGAGCTTTCTTT
NA,NA,TRBJ1-2,TRBV4-3,CASSQDPGGSNGYTF,TGCGCCAGCAGCCAAGATCCCGGGGGTTCCAATGGCTACACCTTC
NA,TRBD1,TRBJ1-1,TRBV6-6,CASSRFGQGAYSNTEAFF,TGTGCCAGCAGCCGATTCGGACAGGGGGCATATTCGAACACTGAAGCTTTCTTT
NA,NA,TRBJ1-1,TRBV7-2,CASRYRQLHGNTEAFF,TGTGCCAGCAGATACCGACAGCTCCACGGGAACACTGAAGCTTTCTTT
many,NA,TRBJ2-1,TRBV28,CASSEYNEQFF,TGTGCCAGCAGTGAGTACAATGAGCAGTTCTTC
NA,TRBD2,TRBJ2-3,TRBV10-3,CAILPGGPGTDTQYF,TGTGCCATCCTCCCGGGGGGTCCGGGCACAGATACGCAGTATTTT
once,NA,TRBJ1-2,TRBV30,CAWRAPDRPSYGYTF,TGTGCCTGGAGGGCCCCAGACAGACCTTCCTATGGCTACACCTTC
NA,NA,TRBJ1-4,TRBV18,CASSTQGGSNEKLFF,TGTGCCAGCTCAACCCAAGGGGGATCTAATGAAAAACTGTTTTTT
NA,NA,TRBJ1-1,TRBV4-1,CASSLTLNTEAFF,TGCGCCAGCAGCCTGACACTGAACACTGAAGCTTTCTTT
NA,NA,TRBJ2-7,TRBV9,CASSVSIGYEQYF,TGTGCCAGCAGCGTGAGTATCGGCTACGAGCAGTACTTC
few,TRBD2,TRBJ2-7,TRBV19,CASSKLAGALYEQYF,TGTGCCAGTAGTAAACTAGCGGGGGCCCTCTACGAGCAGTACTTC
NA,NA,TRBJ2-2,TRBV11-1,CASSPSPITGELFF,TGTGCCAGCAGCCCGTCCCCTATCACCGGGGAGCTGTTTTTT
NA,TRBD1,TRBJ1-1,TRBV6-5,CASTRLQGATEAFF,TGTGCCAGCACCCGCCTGCAGGGGGCCACTGAAGCTTTCTTT
NA,NA,TRBJ2-7,TRBV4-3,CASSPKQQGSLYEQYF,TGCGCCAGCAGCCCCAAACAACAGGGATCCCTCTACGAGCAGTACTTC
NA,NA,TRBJ2-7,TRBV6-2/TRBV6-3,CASSPHGSSSYEQYF,TGTGCCAGCAGTCCCCACGGATCTAGCTCCTACGAGCAGTACTTC
NA,NA,TRBJ1-4,TRBV29-1,CSAQNEKLFF,TGCAGCGCCCAGAATGAAAAACTGTTTTTT
NA,NA,TRBJ1-2,TRBV4-1,CASSQVFSGNYGYTF,TGCGCCAGCAGCCAAGTTTTTTCAGGGAACTATGGCTACACCTTC
NA,TRBD1,TRBJ2-7,TRBV6-4,CASSQGDRVYEQYF,TGTGCCAGCAGTCAGGGGGACAGGGTCTACGAGCAGTACTTC
few,TRBD1,TRBJ2-3,TRBV7-9,CASRPAGTVWTDTQYF,TGTGCCAGCAGACCTGCAGGGACAGTCTGGACAGATACGCAGTATTTT